Listed here are 9 T cell receptor beta chains from one sample, sequenced in a study of blood T cell repertoires in COVID-19. The protocol was immunoSEQ multiplex PCR, while the TCRdb copy is restricted to in-frame clones and leaves out a portion. Among some 330,000 clones listed, approximately 89% were seen once. The specimen was peripheral blood. The receptors shown here come from a woman aged 25 to 39 with COVID-19, enrolled during active disease.

The J gene is TRBJ2-2, the V gene TRBV3-1 (or the pseudogene TRBV3-2); 9 bases agree with TRBD1. The germline CDR1 and CDR2 sequences are LGHDT and YNNKEL (reference sequence). The V and J ends lost 3 bases and 0 bases, in that order; junction bases with no gene match: 2. CDR3 length: 16 amino acids. The CDR3 nucleotides read TGTGCCAGCAGCCACCGGGACAGGGCGAACACCGGGGAGCTGTTTTTT. Protein product: CASSHRDRANTGELFF.

The chain combines TRBV19 with TRBJ1-5; 7 bases are a match to TRBD1. The germline V gene has CDR1 LNHDA and CDR2 SQIVND (reference sequence). V dropped 7 bases and J dropped 0; count of bases not matched to a gene: 21. This CDR3 has 20 residues. This CDR3 reads CASTAGLGGNRGDSNQPQHF. The CDR3 nucleotides are TGTGCCAGTACCGCTGGCCTGGGAGGTAACAGGGGCGATAGCAATCAGCCCCAGCATTTT.

The chain carries TRBV18 and TRBJ2-7; the D gene is possibly TRBD1 (6 bases). This CDR3 is built from 12 residues. Germline V gives CDR1 KGHSH, CDR2 LQKENI. Trimming shortened V by 4 bases and J by 6 bases, and 10 bases separated the two germline ends. DNA for the CDR3: TGTGCCAGCTCACGGGACAACTTCGAGCAGTACGTC. This sequence encodes CASSRDNFEQYV.

The chain carries TRBV5-1 and TRBJ2-1; 9 nucleotides match TRBD2. Germline V gives CDR1 SGHRS, CDR2 YFSETQ. With V trimmed by 1 base and J by 4 bases, 3 bases remained unmatched. This CDR3 contains 15 residues. The CDR3 DNA follows: TGCGCCAGCAGCTTGAGCGGGGGGATGTACAATGAGCAGTTCTTC. This codes for CASSLSGGMYNEQFF.

The chain joins TRBV4-1 to TRBJ2-5, with 7 bases that match TRBD2. The CDR3 spans 15 residues. The germline gives CDR1 MGHRA, CDR2 YSYEKL. V shed 4 bases, J shed 6 bases, and the junction held 11 bases outside the gene matches. The CDR3 DNA sequence: TGCGCCAGCAGCCCTTACGAGACTAGCACTCAGACCCAGTACTTC. Protein: CASSPYETSTQTQYF.

The CDR3 coding sequence is TGTGCCTGGGGACAGGGGGCTGGCACTGAAGCTTTCTTT. It specifies CAWGQGAGTEAFF. V usage is TRBV30 and J usage is TRBJ1-1; 11 nucleotides line up with TRBD1. Losses at the gene ends were 5 bases for V and 4 bases for J; bases not matched to a gene: 3. Germline CDR1 reads GTSNPN; CDR2 reads SVGIG (reference sequence). This CDR3 is built from 13 residues.

The chain combines TRBV5-8 with TRBJ1-1; D is possibly TRBD1 (6 bases). Germline V gene data show CDR1 as SGHTS and CDR2 as YDEGEE. This CDR3 has 15 residues. V dropped 4 bases and J dropped 4 bases, with 17 bases sitting between them. In DNA, the CDR3 is TGTGCCAGCAGCCTACGTAACACAGGGAGCACTGAAGCTTTCTTT. It encodes CASSLRNTGSTEAFF.

This clone has a single count. The genes are TRBV30 and TRBJ2-2; D not certain. V lost 3 bases to trimming and J lost 3 bases, with 8 bases between them. CDR3 length equals 13 residues. Germline CDR1 GTSNPN, CDR2 SVGIG (reference sequence). The CDR3 coding sequence is TGTGCCTGGAGCGAACAAGACACCGGGGAGCTGTTTTTT. Protein: CAWSEQDTGELFF. The full variable domain, rest sourced from reference TRBV30 and TRBJ2-2, is SQTIHQWPATLVQPVGSPLSLECTVEGTSNPNLYWYRQAAGRGLQLLFYSVGIGQISSEVPQNLSASRPQDRQFILSSKKLLLSDSGFYLCAWSEQDTGELFFGEGSRLTVL.

The CDR3 nucleotides are TGCGCCAGCAGCCAAGGACGAGCCAGGGACAGGGGAAACTATGGCTACACCTTC. Its translation: CASSQGRARDRGNYGYTF. The V gene is TRBV4-1, the J gene TRBJ1-2; TRBD1 matches 10 bases. V was pared by 1 base and J by 2 bases, with 10 bases of the junction left unmatched. This CDR3 spans 18 amino acids. The germline CDR1 and CDR2 sequences are MGHRA and YSYEKL.